This TCR beta chain derives from a study of T cells in localized non-small cell lung cancer. Study observations and caveats: The study detected a median roughly 61 of the top 100 tumor clones in adjacent lung.

The protocol was immunoSEQ multiplex PCR, while the TCRdb copy is restricted to in-frame clones and leaves out a portion. The sample yields around 25,000 clones, approximately 92% seen once. Germline CDR1 reads SGHNT; CDR2 reads YYREEE (reference sequence). This CDR3 is built from 13 residues. The trim removed 4 bases at V and 8 bases at J, leaving 7 bases unmatched. Turning to this clone: Antigen specificity is unknown.

Sequenced here: peripheral blood, sampled before any cancer treatment. The source of this sequence is a man aged 40 to 70 with stage III squamous cell lung carcinoma. This rearrangement joins TRBV5-4 to TRBJ2-3; 7 nucleotides align to TRBD1. The CDR3 coding sequence is TGTGCCAGCAGCACAGGGGAGTTGAGTACGCAGTATTTT. Translation: CASSTGELSTQYF.